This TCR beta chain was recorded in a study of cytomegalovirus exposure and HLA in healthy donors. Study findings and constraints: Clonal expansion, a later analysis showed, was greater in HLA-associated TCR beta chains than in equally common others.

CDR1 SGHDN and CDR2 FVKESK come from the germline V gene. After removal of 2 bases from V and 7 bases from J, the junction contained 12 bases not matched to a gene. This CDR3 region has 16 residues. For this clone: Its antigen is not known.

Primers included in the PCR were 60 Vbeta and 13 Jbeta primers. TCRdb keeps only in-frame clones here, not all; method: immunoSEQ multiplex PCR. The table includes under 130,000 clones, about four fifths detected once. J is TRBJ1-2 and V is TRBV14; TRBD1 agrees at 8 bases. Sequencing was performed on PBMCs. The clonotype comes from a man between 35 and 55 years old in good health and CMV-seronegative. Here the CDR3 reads CASSQRRVDRDRGYTF. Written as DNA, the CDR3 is TGTGCCAGCAGCCAACGACGCGTGGACAGGGATCGTGGCTACACCTTC.